The present entry profiles one TCR beta chain with its context. The antigen is unknown. TCRdb itself ran the 5' RACE reads through MiXCR, one entry per CDR3 protein. The sample holds hundreds of thousands of distinct CDR3 sequences, 25% to 30% seen once. CDR3 length: 15 residues. The V end was cut by 1 base, the J end by 3 bases, with 13 bases between. Per the germline V gene, CDR1 is SGHAT and CDR2 is FQNNGV. This specimen comes from a study of CD8 T cells in ankylosing spondylitis. Study-wide results and caveats: Characteristic of ankylosing spondylitis blood, it appeared, was a TCR beta motif comprising roughly eight highly homologous variants.

Source material: blood, either unsorted or a sorted T cell fraction (not recorded which). The receptor comes from a male donor with ankylosing spondylitis. This chain connects TRBV11-2 to TRBJ2-7, with a weak D call TRBD1 (7 bases). Here the CDR3 DNA reads TGTGCCAGCAGCTTAGCGGCAGGGGGGTTCTACGAGCAGTACTTC. Translated, it gives CASSLAAGGFYEQYF.